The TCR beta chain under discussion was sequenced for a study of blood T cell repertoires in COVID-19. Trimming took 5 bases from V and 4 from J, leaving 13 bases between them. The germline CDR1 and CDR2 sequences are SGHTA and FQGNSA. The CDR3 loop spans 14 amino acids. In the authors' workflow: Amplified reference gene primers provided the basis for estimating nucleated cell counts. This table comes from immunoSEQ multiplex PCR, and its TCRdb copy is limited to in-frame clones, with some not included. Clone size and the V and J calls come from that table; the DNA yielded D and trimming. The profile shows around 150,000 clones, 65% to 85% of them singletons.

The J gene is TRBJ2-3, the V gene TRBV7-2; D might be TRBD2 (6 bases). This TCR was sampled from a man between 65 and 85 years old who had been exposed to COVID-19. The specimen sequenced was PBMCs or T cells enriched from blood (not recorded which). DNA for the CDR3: TGTGCCAGCAGCCCGCGATGGAGGGCAGATACGCAGTATTTT. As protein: CASSPRWRADTQYF.